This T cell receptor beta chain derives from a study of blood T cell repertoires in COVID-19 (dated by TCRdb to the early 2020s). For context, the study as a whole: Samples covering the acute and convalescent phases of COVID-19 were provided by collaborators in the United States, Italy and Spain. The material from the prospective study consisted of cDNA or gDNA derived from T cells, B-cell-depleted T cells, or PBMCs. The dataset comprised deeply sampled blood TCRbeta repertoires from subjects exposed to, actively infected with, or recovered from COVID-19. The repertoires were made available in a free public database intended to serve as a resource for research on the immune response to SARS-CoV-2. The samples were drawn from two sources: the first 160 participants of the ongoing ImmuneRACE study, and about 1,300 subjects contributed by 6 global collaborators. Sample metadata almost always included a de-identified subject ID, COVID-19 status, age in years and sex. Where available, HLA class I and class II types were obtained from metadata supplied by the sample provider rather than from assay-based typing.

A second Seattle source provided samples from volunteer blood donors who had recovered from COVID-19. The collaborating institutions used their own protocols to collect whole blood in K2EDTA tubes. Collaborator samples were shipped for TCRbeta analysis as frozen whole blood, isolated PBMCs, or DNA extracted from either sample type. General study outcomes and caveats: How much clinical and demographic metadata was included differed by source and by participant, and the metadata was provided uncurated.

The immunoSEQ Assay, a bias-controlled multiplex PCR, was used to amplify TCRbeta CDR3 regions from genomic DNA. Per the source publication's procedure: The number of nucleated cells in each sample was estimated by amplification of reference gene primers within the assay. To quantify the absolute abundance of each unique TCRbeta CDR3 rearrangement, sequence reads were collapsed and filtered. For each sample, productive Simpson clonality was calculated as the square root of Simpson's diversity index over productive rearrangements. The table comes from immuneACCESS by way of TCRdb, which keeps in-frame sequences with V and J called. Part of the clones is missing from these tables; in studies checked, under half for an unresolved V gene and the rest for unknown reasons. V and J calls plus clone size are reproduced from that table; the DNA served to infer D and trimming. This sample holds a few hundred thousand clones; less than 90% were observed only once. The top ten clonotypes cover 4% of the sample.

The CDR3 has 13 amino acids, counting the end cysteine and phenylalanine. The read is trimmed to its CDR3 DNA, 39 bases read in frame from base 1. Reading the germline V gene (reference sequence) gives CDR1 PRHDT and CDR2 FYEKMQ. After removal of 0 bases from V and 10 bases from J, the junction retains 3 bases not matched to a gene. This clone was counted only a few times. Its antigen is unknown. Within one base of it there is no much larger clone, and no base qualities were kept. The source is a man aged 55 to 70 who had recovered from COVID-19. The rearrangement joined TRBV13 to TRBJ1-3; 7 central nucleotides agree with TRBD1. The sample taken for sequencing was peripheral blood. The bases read TGTGCCAGCAGCTTAGGGACAGGGAGGACCATATATTTT. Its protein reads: CASSLGTGRTIYF.